The source of this T cell receptor (beta chain) is a study of T cell changes during pregnancy in multiple sclerosis. The CDR3 is 16 amino acids. V was clipped by 4 bases and J by 3 bases; unmatched bases: 7. Germline values: CDR1 SGHDT, CDR2 YYEEEE. The table came from immunoSEQ multiplex PCR; TCRdb's copy has only in-frame clones and leaves some out. The top ten hold 1.5% of the sample, which has about 110,000 clones, 92% seen once. The sequence came from a female donor with multiple sclerosis, enrolled in a pregnancy study. V gene TRBV5-6 combines with J gene TRBJ1-3, with 10 bases fitting TRBD1. The sequenced sample was peripheral blood, obtained in the third trimester of pregnancy. As DNA, the CDR3 is TGTGCCAGCAGCCCGGGACAGGGGCTGGTTGGAAACACCATATATTTT. Translation gives CASSPGQGLVGNTIYF.